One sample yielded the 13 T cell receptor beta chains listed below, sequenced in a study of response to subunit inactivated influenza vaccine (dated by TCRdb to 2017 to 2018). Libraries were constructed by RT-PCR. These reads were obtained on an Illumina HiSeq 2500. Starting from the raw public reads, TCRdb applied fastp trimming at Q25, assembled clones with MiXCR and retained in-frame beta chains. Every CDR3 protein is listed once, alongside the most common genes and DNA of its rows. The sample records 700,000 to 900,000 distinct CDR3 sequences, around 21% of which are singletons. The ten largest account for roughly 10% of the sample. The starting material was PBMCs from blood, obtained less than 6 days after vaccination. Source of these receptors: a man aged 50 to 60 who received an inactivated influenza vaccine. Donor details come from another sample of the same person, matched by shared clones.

The CDR3 DNA sequence: TGTGCCAGCAGCGCACAACCGGGACGACCCCAAGAGACCCAGTACTTC. Protein sequence: CASSAQPGRPQETQYF. The chain uses TRBV6-4 and TRBJ2-5; D may match TRBD1 or TRBD2 (5 bases each). The CDR3 is 16 residues long. Trimming shortened V by 6 bases and J by 1 base, and 18 bases separated the two germline ends. CDR1 is MRHNA and CDR2 is SNTAGT in the germline V gene.

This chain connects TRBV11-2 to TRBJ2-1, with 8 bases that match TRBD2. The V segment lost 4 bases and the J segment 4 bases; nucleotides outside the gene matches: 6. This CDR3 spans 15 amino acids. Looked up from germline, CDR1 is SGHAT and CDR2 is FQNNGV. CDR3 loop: CASSSIAGSYNEQFF. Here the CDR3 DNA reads TGTGCCAGCAGCTCCATAGCGGGATCGTACAATGAGCAGTTCTTC.

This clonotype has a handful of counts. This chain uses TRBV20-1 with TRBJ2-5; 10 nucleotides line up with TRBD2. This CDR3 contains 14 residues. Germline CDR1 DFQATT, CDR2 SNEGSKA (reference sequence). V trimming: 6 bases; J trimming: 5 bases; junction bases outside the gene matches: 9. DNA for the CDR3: TGCAGTGCACGCAGGGGGACTAGCGTTGAGACCCAGTACTTC. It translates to CSARRGTSVETQYF.

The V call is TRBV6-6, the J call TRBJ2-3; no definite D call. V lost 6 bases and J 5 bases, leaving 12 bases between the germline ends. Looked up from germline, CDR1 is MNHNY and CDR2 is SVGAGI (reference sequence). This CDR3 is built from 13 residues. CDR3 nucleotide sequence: TGTGCCAGCAGCATTTACGAAAAAGATACGCAGTATTTT. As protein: CASSIYEKDTQYF.

CDR3 protein: CASSLVGTGAVEQYF. The DNA of the CDR3 is TGTGCCAGCAGTTTAGTGGGGACAGGGGCGGTCGAGCAGTACTTC. The chain combines TRBV12-3 or TRBV12-4 with TRBJ2-7; 10 nucleotides align to TRBD1. The length of the CDR3 is 15 residues. V dropped 1 base and J dropped 6; count of bases not matched to a gene: 6.

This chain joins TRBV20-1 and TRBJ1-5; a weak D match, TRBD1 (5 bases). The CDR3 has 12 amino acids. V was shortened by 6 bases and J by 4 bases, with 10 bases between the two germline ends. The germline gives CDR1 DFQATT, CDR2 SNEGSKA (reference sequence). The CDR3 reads CSAADINQPQHF. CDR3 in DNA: TGCAGTGCGGCGGACATAAATCAGCCCCAGCATTTT.

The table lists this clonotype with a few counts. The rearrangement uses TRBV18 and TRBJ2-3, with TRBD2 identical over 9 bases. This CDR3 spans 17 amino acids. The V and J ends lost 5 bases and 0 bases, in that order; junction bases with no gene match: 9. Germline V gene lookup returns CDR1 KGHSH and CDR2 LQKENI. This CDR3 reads CASSAIASGASTDTQYF. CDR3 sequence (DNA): TGTGCCAGCTCAGCCATTGCTAGCGGGGCTAGCACAGATACGCAGTATTTT.

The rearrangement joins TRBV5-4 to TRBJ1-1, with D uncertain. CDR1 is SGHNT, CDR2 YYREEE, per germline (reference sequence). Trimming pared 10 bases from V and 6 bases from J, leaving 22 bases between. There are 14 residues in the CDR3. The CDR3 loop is CAERGGPGESEAFF. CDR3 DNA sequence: TGTGCCGAGAGAGGTGGGCCGGGTGAGTCTGAAGCTTTCTTT.

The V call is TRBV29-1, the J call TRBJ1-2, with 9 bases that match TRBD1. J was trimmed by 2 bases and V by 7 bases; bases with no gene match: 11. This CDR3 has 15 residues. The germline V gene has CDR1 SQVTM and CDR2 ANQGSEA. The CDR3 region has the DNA TGCAGCGCTATTGGGGACAGGGACGGGAACTATGGCTACACCTTC. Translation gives CSAIGDRDGNYGYTF.

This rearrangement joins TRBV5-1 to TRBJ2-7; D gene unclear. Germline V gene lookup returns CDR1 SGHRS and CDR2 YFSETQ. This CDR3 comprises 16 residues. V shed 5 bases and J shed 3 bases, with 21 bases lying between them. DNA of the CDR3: TGCGCCAGCAGTCTCCAACGGGCCCCCGGATACTACGAGCAGTACTTC. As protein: CASSLQRAPGYYEQYF. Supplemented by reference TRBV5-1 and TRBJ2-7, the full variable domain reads KAGVTQTPRYLIKTRGQQVTLSCSPISGHRSVSWYQQTPGQGLQFLFEYFSETQRNKGNFPGRFSGRQFSNSRSEMNVSTLELGDSALYLCASSLQRAPGYYEQYFGPGTRLTVT.

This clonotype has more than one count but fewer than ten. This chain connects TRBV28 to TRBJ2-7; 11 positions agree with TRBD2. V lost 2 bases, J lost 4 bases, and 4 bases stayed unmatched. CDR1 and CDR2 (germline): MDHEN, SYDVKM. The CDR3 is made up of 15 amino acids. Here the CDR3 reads CASSLSGTSGYEQYF. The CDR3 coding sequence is TGTGCCAGCAGTTTAAGTGGGACTAGCGGTTACGAGCAGTACTTC.

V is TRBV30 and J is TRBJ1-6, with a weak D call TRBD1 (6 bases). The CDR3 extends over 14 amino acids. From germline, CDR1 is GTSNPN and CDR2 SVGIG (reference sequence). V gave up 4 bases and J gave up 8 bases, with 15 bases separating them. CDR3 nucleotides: TGTGCCTGGAAAGGAGCCGGGGGGCATTCACCCCTCCACTTT. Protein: CAWKGAGGHSPLHF.

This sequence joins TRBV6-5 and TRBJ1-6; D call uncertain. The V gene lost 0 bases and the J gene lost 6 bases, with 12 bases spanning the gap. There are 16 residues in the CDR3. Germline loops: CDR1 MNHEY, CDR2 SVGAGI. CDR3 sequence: CASSYSKYAANSPLHF. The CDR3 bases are TGTGCCAGCAGTTACTCGAAATATGCAGCTAATTCACCCCTCCACTTT.